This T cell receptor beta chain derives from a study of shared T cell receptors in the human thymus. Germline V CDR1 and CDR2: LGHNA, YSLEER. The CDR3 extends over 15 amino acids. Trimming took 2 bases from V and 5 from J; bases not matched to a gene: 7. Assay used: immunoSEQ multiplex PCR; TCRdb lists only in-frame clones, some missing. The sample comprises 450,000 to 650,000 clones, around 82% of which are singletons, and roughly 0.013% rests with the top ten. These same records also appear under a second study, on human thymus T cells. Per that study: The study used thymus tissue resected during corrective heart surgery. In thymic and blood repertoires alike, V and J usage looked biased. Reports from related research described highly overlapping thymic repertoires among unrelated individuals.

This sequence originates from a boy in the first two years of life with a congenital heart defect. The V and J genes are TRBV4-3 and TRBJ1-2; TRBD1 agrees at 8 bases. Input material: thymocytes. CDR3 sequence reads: CASSQLQGGEYGYTF. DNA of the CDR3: TGCGCCAGCAGCCAACTACAGGGGGGGGAGTATGGCTACACCTTC.